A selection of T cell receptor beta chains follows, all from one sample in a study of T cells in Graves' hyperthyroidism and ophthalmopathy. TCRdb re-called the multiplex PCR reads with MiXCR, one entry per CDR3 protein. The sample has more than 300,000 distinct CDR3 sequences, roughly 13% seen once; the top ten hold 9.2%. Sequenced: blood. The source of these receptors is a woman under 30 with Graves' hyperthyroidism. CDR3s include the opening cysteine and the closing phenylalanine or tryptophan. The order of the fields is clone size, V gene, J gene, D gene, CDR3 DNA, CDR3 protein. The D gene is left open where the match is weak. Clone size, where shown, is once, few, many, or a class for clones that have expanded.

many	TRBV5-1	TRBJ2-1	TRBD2	TGCGCCAGCAGCTTGGTGTTAGCGGGAGCCAATGAGCAGTTCTTC	CASSLVLAGANEQFF
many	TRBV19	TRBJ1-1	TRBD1	TGTGCCAGTACTTGGACAGGGGGAAGCTCTGAAGCTTTCTTT	CASTWTGGSSEAFF
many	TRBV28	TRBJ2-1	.	TGTGCCAGCAGTTCGTACGTGGATTTGTACAATGAGCAGTTCTTC	CASSSYVDLYNEQFF
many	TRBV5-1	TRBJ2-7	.	TGCGCCAGCAGCTTGTACGGGACCGATTACGGGCAGTACTTC	CASSLYGTDYGQYF
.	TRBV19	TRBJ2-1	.	TGTGCCAGTAGTATAGGTAGCGCCAATGAGCAGTTCTTC	CASSIGSANEQFF
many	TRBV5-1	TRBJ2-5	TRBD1	TGCGCCAGCAGCTCGCCCGGGACAGGGGGCGCGGAGACCCAGTACTTC	CASSSPGTGGAETQYF
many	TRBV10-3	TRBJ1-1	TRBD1	TGTGCCATCAGTGAGACGGGACAGGGAGGAGGGAACACTGAAGCTTTCTTT	CAISETGQGGGNTEAFF
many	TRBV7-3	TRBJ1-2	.	TGTGCCAGCAGCTCCTCCACCCGGGATGGCTACACCTTC	CASSSSTRDGYTF
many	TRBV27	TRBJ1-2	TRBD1	TGTGCCAGCAGTCTACGACAGGGTAGCTATGGCTACACCTTC	CASSLRQGSYGYTF
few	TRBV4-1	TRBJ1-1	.	TGCGCCAGCAGCCCTGGCGTGTGGGGATCGAACACTGAAGCTTTCTTT	CASSPGVWGSNTEAFF
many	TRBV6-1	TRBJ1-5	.	TGTGCCAGCAGCCCCATTCGGGGCCAAGGGGGTCAGCCCCAGCATTTT	CASSPIRGQGGQPQHF
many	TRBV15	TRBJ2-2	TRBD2	TGTGCCACCAGCAGAGTCAGCGGGGGGGCCGGGGAGCTGTTTTTT	CATSRVSGGAGELFF
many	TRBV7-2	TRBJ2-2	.	TGTGCCAGCAGGAGTAAGGGCCCCAACACCGGGGAGCTGTTTTTT	CASRSKGPNTGELFF
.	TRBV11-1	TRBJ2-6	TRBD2	TGTGCCAGCAGTCGTATGGGGACTAGCAGCCCTGGGTCCAACGTCCTGACTTTC	CASSRMGTSSPGSNVLTF
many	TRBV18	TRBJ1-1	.	TGTGCCAGCTCACCATTGCAAGGGGAAATGAACACTGAAGCTTTCTTT	CASSPLQGEMNTEAFF
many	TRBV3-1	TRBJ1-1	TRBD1	TGTGCCAGCAGCCAACAGGGGGCTTATACTGAAGCTTTCTTT	CASSQQGAYTEAFF
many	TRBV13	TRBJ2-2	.	TGTGCCAGCAGCTTACTCCGACCCGGGGAACTGTTTTTT	CASSLLRPGELFF
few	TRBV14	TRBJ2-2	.	TGTGCCAGCAGCCTGTTCCGTGGTACCGGGGAGCTGTTTTTT	CASSLFRGTGELFF
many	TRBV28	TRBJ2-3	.	.	CASSSSTSGGANSGTDTQYF
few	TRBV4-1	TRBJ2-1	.	TGCGCCAGCAGCCAGACCCTTCCTCTCCCGCGGTCCAATGAGCAGTTCTTC	CASSQTLPLPRSNEQFF
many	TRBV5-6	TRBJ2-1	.	TGTGCCAGCAGCCAGCTGATTAACGAACCTTCTTCCTACAATGAGCAGTTCTTC	CASSQLINEPSSYNEQFF
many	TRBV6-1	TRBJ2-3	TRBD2	TGTGCCAGCAGTTCCGGACTAGCGGGCCTCACAGATACGCAGTATTTT	CASSSGLAGLTDTQYF